Listed here is a single TCR beta chain. This CDR3 is built from 14 residues. The germline V and J ends were trimmed by 8 bases and 2 bases, with 16 bases remaining between them. Germline V gene lookup returns CDR1 MNHEY and CDR2 SVGAGI. This entry comes from a study of blood T cells in healthy people across ages. Ranging in age from roughly 6 to 100, the donors were healthy Caucasian individuals from Russia. The authors drew 7.5 to 10 milliliters of peripheral blood from each donor. Through a sample-barcoded 5' primer and a J-beta primer mix, a second PCR was run for 7 to 11 cycles. From the 5' RACE reads, TCRdb called clonotypes with MiXCR, one entry per CDR3 protein. The sample has approximately 2,000,000 distinct CDR3 sequences, 39% seen once.

The gene calls are TRBV6-5 and TRBJ2-7; a weak D match, TRBD2 (6 bases). Material: blood. The sequence derives from a human donor in good health. DNA of the CDR3: TGTGCCAGCCGGGCCGGGGGATCTACCTACGAGCAGTACTTC. Translation: CASRAGGSTYEQYF.